A selection of T cell receptor beta chains follows, all from one sample in a study of shared clonotypes between healthy human individuals. Libraries were prepared by immunoSEQ multiplex PCR; TCRdb keeps only in-frame clonotypes and omits some of them. The sample includes about 1.5 million clones, 95% to 99% of them seen just once. Sequencing input: naive CD4+ T cells sorted from blood. The receptor set was obtained from a young man in good health. CDR3s include the opening cysteine and the closing phenylalanine or tryptophan. The D gene is left open where the match is weak. Only part of the rows carry a size: once, few, many, or a class if the clone is expanded.

clone size,D gene,V gene,J gene,CDR3 protein,CDR3 DNA
NA,NA,TRBV28,TRBJ1-1,CASSHLGGNTEAFF,TGTGCCAGCAGCCATCTGGGGGGGAACACTGAAGCTTTCTTT
NA,TRBD2,TRBV7-3,TRBJ2-5,CASSLIAGFFQETQYF,TGTGCCAGCAGCTTAATAGCGGGGTTCTTTCAAGAGACCCAGTACTTC
NA,TRBD2,TRBV4-1,TRBJ2-7,CASSQGIGLADGSYEQYF,TGCGCCAGCAGCCAAGGGATCGGACTAGCGGATGGGTCCTACGAGCAGTACTTC
once,NA,TRBV10-3,TRBJ2-7,CAISEVRVDEQYF,TGTGCCATCAGTGAGGTCCGGGTGGACGAGCAGTACTTC
NA,NA,TRBV7-6,TRBJ2-7,CASSLDRDFKGADDSYEQYF,TGTGCCAGCAGCTTAGACCGCGATTTTAAAGGTGCAGACGACTCCTACGAGCAGTACTTC
once,TRBD2,TRBV7-2,TRBJ2-1,CASSSGLASYEQFF,TGTGCCAGCAGCTCCGGACTAGCGAGTTATGAGCAGTTCTTC
NA,NA,TRBV5-4,TRBJ2-7,CASSSPGYEQYF,TGTGCCAGCAGCTCTCCCGGCTACGAGCAGTACTTC
NA,NA,TRBV7-2,TRBJ1-5,CASSLGTNINQPQHF,TGTGCCAGCAGCTTAGGGACTAATATCAATCAGCCCCAGCATTTT
NA,TRBD2,TRBV7-2,TRBJ2-7,CASSFGTSVSYEQYF,TGTGCCAGCAGCTTCGGGACTAGCGTCTCCTACGAGCAGTACTTC
NA,TRBD1,TRBV6-6,TRBJ2-4,CASSQQTGEKNIQYF,TGTGCCAGCAGCCAACAGACAGGGGAAAAAAACATTCAGTACTTC
NA,NA,TRBV10-2,TRBJ2-5,CASVGRGEPKETQYF,TGCGCCAGCGTTGGGAGGGGGGAGCCAAAAGAGACCCAGTACTTC
NA,TRBD2,TRBV18,TRBJ2-7,CASSPRTSGSVNGEQYF,TGTGCCAGCTCACCAAGGACTAGCGGGAGTGTAAATGGCGAGCAGTACTTC
NA,NA,TRBV5-6,TRBJ2-1,CASSLRVNEQFF,TGTGCCAGCAGCTTGAGGGTTAATGAGCAGTTCTTC
NA,TRBD1,TRBV7-9,TRBJ2-1,CASSLVKAGTGANEQFF,TGTGCCAGCAGCTTAGTGAAAGCCGGGACAGGGGCCAATGAGCAGTTCTTC
NA,NA,TRBV4-3,TRBJ2-2,CASSQEVGGANTGELFF,TGCGCCAGCAGCCAAGAGGTTGGCGGGGCGAACACCGGGGAGCTGTTTTTT
NA,NA,TRBV5-1,TRBJ1-3,CASSLVSGVFNSGNTIYF,TGCGCCAGCAGCTTGGTTTCGGGGGTCTTTAACTCTGGAAACACCATATATTTT
once,TRBD1,TRBV2,TRBJ1-1,CASSADRLNTEAFF,TGTGCCAGCAGTGCGGACAGGCTGAACACTGAAGCTTTCTTT
once,NA,TRBV9,TRBJ2-3,CASSPRGSTDTQYF,TGTGCCAGCAGCCCCCGAGGGAGCACAGATACGCAGTATTTT
NA,NA,TRBV5-5,TRBJ2-7,CASSYDLGRRYEQYF,TGTGCCAGCAGCTATGACCTTGGACGGCGCTACGAGCAGTACTTC
NA,TRBD1,TRBV5-1,TRBJ2-1,CASSPGQGARGEQFF,TGCGCCAGCAGCCCCGGACAGGGGGCTAGAGGTGAGCAGTTCTTC
NA,NA,TRBV9,TRBJ2-1,CASSPRVDEQFF,TGTGCCAGCAGCCCGCGGGTGGATGAGCAGTTCTTC
NA,TRBD2,TRBV14,TRBJ2-2,CASSQDRLAGGYTGELFF,TGTGCCAGCAGCCAAGATCGACTAGCGGGAGGATACACCGGGGAGCTGTTTTTT
NA,NA,TRBV5-4,TRBJ2-1,CASSQEIGDSQFF,TGTGCCAGCAGCCAGGAGATAGGAGACTCGCAGTTCTTC
NA,NA,TRBV9,TRBJ2-7,CASSGGPTPFYEQYF,TGTGCCAGCAGCGGTGGCCCTACCCCCTTCTACGAGCAGTACTTC
NA,TRBD2,TRBV5-6,TRBJ2-3,CASSLYLAGRTDTQYF,TGTGCCAGCAGCTTGTATCTAGCGGGGCGGACAGATACGCAGTATTTT
NA,NA,TRBV5-8,TRBJ1-1,CASSPDALGWAEAFF,TGTGCCAGCAGCCCCGACGCTTTGGGATGGGCTGAAGCTTTCTTT
NA,NA,TRBV5-6,TRBJ1-5,CASSSTGRGDQPQHF,TGTGCCAGCAGCTCTACCGGTAGGGGAGATCAGCCCCAGCATTTT
NA,TRBD2,TRBV29-1,TRBJ2-7,CSVASGRNSYEQYF,TGCAGCGTTGCCAGCGGGAGGAACTCCTACGAGCAGTACTTC
NA,TRBD2,TRBV5-4,TRBJ2-1,CASSSWTSGRWGNEQFF,TGTGCCAGCAGCTCATGGACTAGCGGGAGGTGGGGCAATGAGCAGTTCTTC
NA,NA,TRBV7-5,TRBJ2-1,CARSFLMGHLSSYNEQFF,TGTGCCAGAAGCTTTCTTATGGGACACCTGAGCTCCTACAATGAGCAGTTCTTC
NA,NA,TRBV30,TRBJ2-1,CAWTKGGAYNEQFF,TGTGCCTGGACGAAGGGCGGGGCCTACAATGAGCAGTTCTTC
NA,TRBD2,TRBV9,TRBJ2-2,CASKGSLAGTGELFF,TGTGCCAGCAAGGGGTCCCTAGCGGGGACCGGGGAGCTGTTTTTT
NA,NA,TRBV18,TRBJ2-5,CASSPKETQYF,TGTGCCAGCTCCCCCAAAGAGACCCAGTACTTC
NA,NA,TRBV2,TRBJ1-5,CASSRVQGSDQPQHF,TGTGCCAGCAGCCGCGTACAGGGTAGCGATCAGCCCCAGCATTTT
NA,TRBD2,TRBV30,TRBJ2-3,CAWSVGSGSRADTQYF,TGTGCCTGGAGTGTGGGTAGCGGGAGTCGGGCAGATACGCAGTATTTT
NA,TRBD1,TRBV30,TRBJ2-1,CAWSVGTVLNGQFF,TGTGCCTGGAGTGTTGGGACAGTTCTAAACGGGCAGTTCTTC
NA,NA,TRBV5-1,TRBJ1-4,CASSLVGGTNEKLFF,TGCGCCAGCAGCTTGGTTGGGGGGACTAATGAAAAACTGTTTTTT
NA,NA,TRBV6-5,TRBJ2-5,CASRKSGTLETQYF,TGTGCCAGCAGAAAATCCGGGACTTTGGAGACCCAGTACTTC
NA,NA,TRBV28,TRBJ1-1,CASRIGGNTEAFF,TGTGCCAGCAGAATTGGGGGGAACACTGAAGCTTTCTTT
once,TRBD2,TRBV18,TRBJ2-1,CASSPLPGGNEQFF,TGTGCCAGCTCCCCGCTCCCCGGGGGGAATGAGCAGTTCTTC
NA,NA,TRBV5-4,TRBJ1-4,CASSLSANEKLFF,TGTGCCAGCAGCTTGTCGGCTAATGAAAAACTGTTTTTT